A single sample gave rise to the 25 T cell receptor beta chains below, sequenced in a study of graft-versus-host responses after intestinal transplantation. The protocol was immunoSEQ multiplex PCR, while the TCRdb copy is restricted to in-frame clones and leaves out a portion. This sample carries around 20,000 clones, 75% to 90% of them seen once, and the ten largest clones take approximately 5%. This specimen consisted of PBMCs, obtained about 63 days after intestinal transplantation. These receptors came from a human patient who received an intestinal transplant, so some T cells may come from the graft donor.

V gene TRBV5-4 combines with J gene TRBJ2-7, with 12 bases fitting TRBD2. This CDR3 region has 15 residues. CDR1 is SGHNT, CDR2 YYREEE, per germline (reference sequence). V lost 1 base and J lost 7; bases outside the gene matches: 6. CDR3 sequence: CASSLSGLAGSEQYF. CDR3 sequence (DNA): TGTGCCAGCAGCTTGTCCGGACTAGCGGGGAGTGAGCAGTACTTC.

The gene calls are TRBV30 and TRBJ2-7; D call uncertain. The CDR3 has 13 amino acids. Germline values: CDR1 GTSNPN, CDR2 SVGIG (reference sequence). Trimming took 1 base from V and 3 from J, leaving 10 bases between them. This chain's CDR3 is CAWSGSGNYEQYF. The CDR3 DNA reads as TGTGCCTGGAGTGGGAGTGGGAACTACGAGCAGTACTTC.

The chain uses TRBV4-3 and TRBJ2-3; D gene uncertain. V lost 0 bases and J lost 6, with 22 bases in between. The germline gives CDR1 LGHNA, CDR2 YSLEER. This CDR3 contains 18 residues. CDR3 nucleotide sequence: TGCGCCAGCAGCCAAGACCCCCTCGGTGGTAGTACGGAGGATACGCAGTATTTT. The encoded protein is CASSQDPLGGSTEDTQYF.

This clone was recorded once. The rearrangement links TRBV6-6 to TRBJ1-1, with D possibly matching TRBD1 (5 bases). The ends were cut back, 5 bases at V and 5 bases at J, with 15 bases in the middle. The germline V gene has CDR1 MNHNY and CDR2 SVGAGI (reference sequence). The CDR3 extends over 14 amino acids. The CDR3 DNA reads TGTGCCAGCAGTCAAGGGGCCTCAGCGACTGAAGCTTTCTTT. It translates to CASSQGASATEAFF.

The chain employs TRBV5-4 and TRBJ1-1; D ambiguous. Trimming stripped 4 bases from V and 3 bases from J, with 13 bases between. This CDR3 is built from 14 residues. The germline CDR1 and CDR2 sequences are SGHNT and YYREEE (reference sequence). The CDR3, as DNA: TGTGCCAGCAGCACGGATTTTTGGGACACTGAAGCTTTCTTT. Residues: CASSTDFWDTEAFF.

The rearrangement uses TRBV6-5 and TRBJ2-3, with no clear D. Looked up from germline, CDR1 is MNHEY and CDR2 is SVGAGI. Trimming removed 0 bases at V and 5 bases at J, with 3 bases between. This CDR3 is built from 12 residues. CDR3 sequence reads: CASSYSLDTQYF. The DNA for the CDR3 is TGTGCCAGCAGTTACTCGCTAGATACGCAGTATTTT.

This sequence joins TRBV7-9 and TRBJ1-1, with unresolved D. CDR3 size: 15 residues. The V gene's germline CDR1 is SEHNR and CDR2 FQNEAQ (reference sequence). V shed 1 base and J shed 4 bases, with 13 bases lying between them. CDR3 coding DNA: TGTGCCAGCAGCTTAGGCCCCGAGGGAGTCACTGAAGCTTTCTTT. Translation gives CASSLGPEGVTEAFF.

This chain links TRBV5-6 with TRBJ1-1; 9 bases match TRBD1. This CDR3 contains 15 residues. CDR1 and CDR2 (germline): SGHDT, YYEEEE. V lost 4 bases and J lost 5; bases outside the gene matches: 9. The CDR3 loop reads CASSPFPGQGTEAFF. The CDR3 nucleotides are TGTGCCAGCAGCCCTTTTCCCGGACAGGGGACTGAAGCTTTCTTT.

V usage is TRBV19 and J usage is TRBJ1-1, with D unclear. The V gene lost 9 bases and the J gene lost 4 bases, with 15 bases spanning the gap. The CDR3 extends over 13 amino acids. Germline CDR1 is LNHDA and CDR2 is SQIVND (reference sequence). CDR3 protein: CASYRLELTEAFF. The CDR3 nucleotides read TGTGCCAGCTACCGCTTGGAGCTCACTGAAGCTTTCTTT.

The chain joins TRBV18 to TRBJ1-2; D is ambiguous. V was shortened by 4 bases and J by 1 base, with 10 bases between the two germline ends. In germline, CDR1 is KGHSH, CDR2 LQKENI. The CDR3 runs to 14 residues. The CDR3: CASSHEEVNYGYTF. CDR3 bases: TGTGCCAGCTCACACGAGGAAGTTAACTATGGCTACACCTTC.

The chain carries TRBV19 and TRBJ2-3; D not resolved. Germline-derived CDR1 and CDR2 are LNHDA and SQIVND (reference sequence). Trimming cost V 3 bases and J 4 bases, with 8 bases left between them. CDR3 length: 13 residues. Here the CDR3 reads CASSISFPDTQYF. CDR3 in DNA: TGTGCCAGTAGTATCAGTTTTCCAGATACGCAGTATTTT. The full variable domain, rest sourced from reference TRBV19 and TRBJ2-3, is DGGITQSPKYLFRKEGQNVTLSCEQNLNHDAMYWYRQDPGQGLRLIYYSQIVNDFQKGDIAEGYSVSREKKESFPLTVTSAQKNPTAFYLCASSISFPDTQYFGPGTRLTVL.

The rearrangement uses TRBV4-3 and TRBJ1-5; D remains ambiguous. CDR3 size: 18 residues. Germline values: CDR1 LGHNA, CDR2 YSLEER. The V end lost 0 bases, the J end lost 0 bases, and 15 bases lay between the germline ends. The CDR3 bases are TGCGCCAGCAGCCAAGATCTTAGGTGGCAGGATAGCAATCAGCCCCAGCATTTT. This encodes CASSQDLRWQDSNQPQHF.

The rearrangement uses TRBV7-7 and TRBJ2-5; TRBD1 or TRBD2 may be the D gene (7 bases each). V shed 1 base and J shed 4 bases, with 10 bases lying between them. CDR1 is SSHAT, CDR2 FNYEAQ, per germline (reference sequence). This CDR3 spans 14 amino acids. DNA for the CDR3: TGTGCCAGCAGCTTAGGGGAGGGGGCAGAGACCCAGTACTTC. This sequence encodes CASSLGEGAETQYF.

V is TRBV4-3 and J is TRBJ2-7; 11 bases are a match to TRBD2. The CDR3 covers 19 residues. V was pared by 4 bases and J by 4 bases, with 18 bases of the junction left unmatched. Germline CDR1 is LGHNA and CDR2 is YSLEER. CDR3 coding DNA: TGCGCCAGCAGCCGCTACCTAAAACCGGGACTAGCGGACCCTTACGAGCAGTACTTC. It yields the protein CASSRYLKPGLADPYEQYF.

The chain employs TRBV13 and TRBJ2-2, with 10 bases that match TRBD1. CDR3 length equals 15 residues. V trimming: 3 bases; J trimming: 5 bases; junction bases outside the gene matches: 3. From germline, CDR1 is PRHDT and CDR2 FYEKMQ (reference sequence). CDR3 region: CASSLGQGWTGELFF. As DNA, the CDR3 is TGTGCCAGCAGCTTGGGACAGGGGTGGACCGGGGAGCTGTTTTTT.

The gene calls are TRBV4-1 and TRBJ1-4; no clear D gene. The germline CDR1 and CDR2 sequences are MGHRA and YSYEKL. The length of the CDR3 is 15 residues. V was trimmed by 5 bases and J by 5 bases, leaving 15 bases between them. CDR3 nucleotide sequence: TGCGCCAGCAGCACGCGTGCGGGAATAAATGAAAAACTGTTTTTT. The encoded protein is CASSTRAGINEKLFF.

The chain has TRBV18 and TRBJ1-1, with 7 bases aligning to TRBD1. The CDR3 loop spans 17 amino acids. Germline CDR1 is KGHSH and CDR2 is LQKENI. Trimming at V came to 1 base and at J to 5 bases, leaving 13 bases not matched to a gene. This CDR3 reads CASSPRGSGGMMTEAFF. CDR3 nucleotides: TGTGCCAGCTCACCACGGGGTTCAGGGGGAATGATGACTGAAGCTTTCTTT.

The chain carries TRBV27 and TRBJ2-2; 8 bases are a match to TRBD2. Germline lookup yields CDR1 MNHEY and CDR2 SMNVEV (reference sequence). The V gene end was trimmed by 1 base and the J gene end by 0 bases; junction bases not matched to a gene: 1. CDR3 length: 16 residues. This CDR3 is CASSLFGGANTGELFF. The CDR3, as DNA: TGTGCCAGCAGTTTATTCGGGGGGGCGAACACCGGGGAGCTGTTTTTT.

This chain uses TRBV10-1 with TRBJ2-2; 9 nucleotides match TRBD1. Germline assignment: CDR1 WNHNN and CDR2 SYGVQD (reference sequence). The V gene end was trimmed by 4 bases and the J gene end by 5 bases; junction bases not matched to a gene: 5. The CDR3 covers 15 residues. The CDR3 reads CASSGGTGITGELFF. In DNA, the CDR3 is TGCGCCAGCAGTGGTGGGACAGGGATTACCGGGGAGCTGTTTTTT.

V usage is TRBV7-9 and J usage is TRBJ2-5; TRBD1 is a possible D gene (6 bases). The CDR3 is made up of 15 amino acids. Deletions cut 2 bases from V and 3 bases from J, with 13 bases between. Germline V gene data show CDR1 as SEHNR and CDR2 as FQNEAQ (reference sequence). CDR3: CASSLPPPGEETQYF. CDR3 in DNA: TGTGCCAGCAGCTTACCCCCCCCAGGGGAAGAGACCCAGTACTTC.

The chain recombines TRBV30 with TRBJ1-3; 8 bases line up with TRBD1. V lost 0 bases to trimming and J lost 7 bases; unmatched junction nucleotides: 11. CDR3 length equals 16 residues. The V gene's germline CDR1 is GTSNPN and CDR2 SVGIG (reference sequence). The CDR3: CAWSVPRGQAWNTIYF. The DNA of the CDR3 is TGTGCCTGGAGTGTACCCCGGGGACAGGCCTGGAACACCATATATTTT.

V gene TRBV11-2 combines with J gene TRBJ2-2, with TRBD2 matching 8 bases. The length of the CDR3 is 15 residues. CDR1 and CDR2 from the germline V gene are SGHAT and FQNNGV. With V trimmed by 8 bases and J by 4 bases, 9 bases remained unmatched. CDR3 residues: CASRVSGVATGELFF. CDR3 in DNA: TGTGCCAGCCGTGTTAGCGGGGTGGCCACCGGGGAGCTGTTTTTT.

This clone was seen once. The chain recombines TRBV6-4 with TRBJ2-2, with a possible D match to TRBD1 (6 bases). With the DNA end fitting TRBJ1-3 better, the J assignment may be wrong. Germline values: CDR1 MRHNA, CDR2 SNTAGT. The CDR3 length is 15 residues. The CDR3 protein is CASSDSTGPGNTIYF. The CDR3 DNA follows: TGTGCCAGCAGTGATTCGACAGGCCCTGGAAACACCATATATTTT.

V and J are TRBV4-3 and TRBJ2-7; TRBD1 matches 9 bases. Looked up from germline, CDR1 is LGHNA and CDR2 is YSLEER. J gave up 4 bases and V 1 base, and 5 bases lay outside the gene matches. The CDR3 consists of 15 residues. In DNA, the CDR3 is TGCGCCAGCAGCCAAGGGACAGGGGTATCTTACGAGCAGTACTTC. Translated: CASSQGTGVSYEQYF.

The V call is TRBV30, the J call TRBJ2-1; D may be TRBD2 (5 bases). The CDR3 has 14 residues. V lost 4 bases to trimming and J lost 7 bases, with 17 bases between them. CDR1 and CDR2 (germline): GTSNPN, SVGIG (reference sequence). CDR3 in amino acids: CAWTLRDSINEQFF. DNA of the CDR3: TGTGCCTGGACTTTGAGGGATTCTATTAATGAGCAGTTCTTC.